This T cell receptor beta chain appears in the sequencing data of a study of technical replicates of blood from several donors. The data were produced by immunoSEQ multiplex PCR, yet TCRdb's version contains in-frame clones alone and is incomplete. Among under 80,000 clones listed, just under 97% were seen once. V was pared by 5 bases and J by 0 bases, with 3 bases of the junction left unmatched. Germline V CDR1 and CDR2: SNHLY, FYNNEI. This CDR3 is built from 15 residues. This chain connects TRBV2 to TRBJ2-2, with 7 positions matching TRBD1. The sequence was collected from a human donor in good health. Material: T cells isolated from PBMCs. CDR3 residues: CASSTDRSNTGELFF. In nucleotides, the CDR3 is TGTGCCAGCAGTACGGACAGGTCGAACACCGGGGAGCTGTTTTTT.